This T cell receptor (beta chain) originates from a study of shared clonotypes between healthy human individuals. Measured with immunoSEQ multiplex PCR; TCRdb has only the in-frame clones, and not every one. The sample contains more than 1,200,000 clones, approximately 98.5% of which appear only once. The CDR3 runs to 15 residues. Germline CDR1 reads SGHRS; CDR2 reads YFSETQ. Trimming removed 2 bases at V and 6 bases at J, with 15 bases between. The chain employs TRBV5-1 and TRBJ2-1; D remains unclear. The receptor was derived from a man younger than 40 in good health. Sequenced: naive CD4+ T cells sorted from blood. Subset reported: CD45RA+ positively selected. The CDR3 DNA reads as TGCGCCAGCAGCTTCGGTAGTGGTGTAGGCAATGAGCAGTTCTTC. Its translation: CASSFGSGVGNEQFF.